Described below is a single T cell receptor (beta chain) sequence and its context. Profiled with immunoSEQ multiplex PCR; TCRdb holds only in-frame clones, not every one. The sample lists a few hundred thousand clones, 80% to 90% seen once, with under 6.5% in the top ten. The data are from a study of blood T cell repertoires in COVID-19. The CDR3 loop spans 13 amino acids. Trimming left V 6 bases short and J 0 bases short, with 9 bases between. The germline gives CDR1 KGHSH, CDR2 LQKENI. The receptor was derived from a man between 18 and 35 years old who had recovered from COVID-19. What was sequenced was peripheral blood. The V gene is TRBV18, the J gene TRBJ2-7, with D possibly being TRBD2 (5 bases). The CDR3, as DNA: TGTGCCAGCTCCGGGGATAGCTCCTACGAGCAGTACTTC. Its translation: CASSGDSSYEQYF.